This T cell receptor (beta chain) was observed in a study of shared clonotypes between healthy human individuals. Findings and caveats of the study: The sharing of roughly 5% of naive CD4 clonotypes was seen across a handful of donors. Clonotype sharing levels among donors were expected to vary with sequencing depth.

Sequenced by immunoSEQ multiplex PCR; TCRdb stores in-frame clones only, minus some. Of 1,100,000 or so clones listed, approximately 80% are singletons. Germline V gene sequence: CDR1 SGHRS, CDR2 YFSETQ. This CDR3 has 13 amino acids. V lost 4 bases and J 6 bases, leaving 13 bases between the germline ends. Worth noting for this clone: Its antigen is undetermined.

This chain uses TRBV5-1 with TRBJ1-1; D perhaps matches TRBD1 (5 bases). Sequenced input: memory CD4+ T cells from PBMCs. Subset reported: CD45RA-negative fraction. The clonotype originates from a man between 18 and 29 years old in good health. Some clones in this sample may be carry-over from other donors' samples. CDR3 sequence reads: CASSRGPMAEAFF. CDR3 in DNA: TGCGCCAGCAGCAGGGGCCCAATGGCTGAAGCTTTCTTT.